Below are 13 T cell receptor beta chains sequenced from a single sample in a study of human T cells and chemical hapten exposure. TCRdb reprocessed the RACE reads with MiXCR, giving one entry per CDR3 protein. The data contain tens of thousands of distinct CDR3 sequences, approximately 10% of them singletons. Indicated time point: pre-sensitization, week 0. Described treatment: therapeutic diphenylcyclopropenone sensitization with weekly scalp DPC. Total RNA was isolated from unfractionated whole blood. The material was whole blood, obtained in connection with sensitization to the hapten diphenylcyclopropenone (DPC). Source of these receptors: a man aged 50 or older with alopecia areata. Some clones in this sample may be carry-over from other donors' samples.

Sample share makes this clonotype medium-sized. The gene calls are TRBV29-1 and TRBJ1-5; D not resolved. CDR1 and CDR2 (germline): SQVTM, ANQGSEA. The CDR3 loop spans 12 amino acids. Trimming took off 4 bases at V and 5 bases at J, with 9 bases between the two ends. The CDR3 reads CSVGARDQPQHF. For the CDR3, the DNA is TGCAGCGTTGGGGCCCGAGATCAGCCCCAGCATTTT.

This clonotype showed up just a few times. V and J are TRBV28 and TRBJ2-7; D is unresolved. The germline V gene has CDR1 MDHEN and CDR2 SYDVKM. Trimming took 5 bases from V and 5 from J, leaving 13 bases between them. The CDR3 sequence is 13 residues long. CDR3 coding DNA: TGTGCCAGCAGTGCACTTGAGGTCAACGAGCAGTACTTC. It translates to CASSALEVNEQYF.

This clonotype was detected ten times or more. At one end, the junction sequence differs from germline, possibly due to a read error. The genes are TRBV3-1 and TRBJ1-2; D call uncertain. This CDR3 is 12 amino acids long. Germline lookup yields CDR1 LGHDT and CDR2 YNNKEL (reference sequence). CDR3 in DNA: TGTGCCAGCAGCCAACTTCCAGATGACACCCACTTC. It codes for CASSQLPDDTHF.

J is TRBJ2-7 and V is TRBV3-2; the table's D call of TRBD2 was not tested on the DNA. TRBV3-2 is classified as a pseudogene. The CDR3 spans 14 residues. CDR3 sequence reads: CASSQDRDFYEQYF. CDR3 coding DNA: TGTGCCAGCAGCCAAGATAGGGACTTTTACGAGCAGTACTTC.

At least ten counts were recorded for this clonotype. The chain couples TRBV30 to TRBJ2-7, with 15 bases aligning to TRBD2. Germline CDR1 is GTSNPN and CDR2 is SVGIG (reference sequence). V lost 0 bases and J lost 0; bases outside the gene matches: 6. This CDR3 comprises 18 residues. The CDR3 nucleotides read TGTGCCTGGAGTGTACCCGGGACTAGCGGGAGGTTCTCCTACGAGCAGTACTTC. The encoded protein is CAWSVPGTSGRFSYEQYF.

This clonotype was counted ten times or more. This chain connects TRBV7-8 to TRBJ2-5; 10 positions match TRBD1. Germline-derived CDR1 and CDR2 are SGHVS and FQNEAQ. This CDR3 is built from 16 residues. With V trimmed by 5 bases and J by 4 bases, 10 bases remained unmatched. The CDR3 coding sequence is TGTGCCAGCAGCGGAAAGGGACAGGGGCTGGGAGAGACCCAGTACTTC. Translating it yields CASSGKGQGLGETQYF.

A word on this clonotype: This may be a read error: a much more frequent sequence differs by one nucleotide. This chain uses TRBV9 with TRBJ2-1; 11 nucleotides agree with TRBD2. The CDR3 spans 16 residues. CDR1 is SGDLS and CDR2 is YYNGEE in the germline V gene. The CDR3 coding sequence is TGTGACAGCAGCGGAACTAGCGGGAGTTCCTACAATGAGCAGTTCTTC. Encoded protein: CDSSGTSGSSYNEQFF.

This clonotype was observed a handful of times. The CDR3 reads CASSPERAHYNSPLHF. In DNA form, the CDR3 reads TGTGCCAGCAGCCCAGAGCGGGCCCATTATAATTCACCCCTCCACTTT. The chain joins TRBV27 to TRBJ1-6; no clear D. V was trimmed by 6 bases and J by 4 bases, leaving 16 bases between them. The CDR3 spans 16 residues. Per the germline V gene, CDR1 is MNHEY and CDR2 is SMNVEV (reference sequence).

This clonotype was counted at least ten times. V gene TRBV9 combines with J gene TRBJ1-6; D unclear. The V gene's germline CDR1 is SGDLS and CDR2 YYNGEE. V was pared by 4 bases and J by 8 bases, with 10 bases between. The CDR3 extends over 13 amino acids. CDR3 sequence (DNA): TGTGCCAGCAGCCGGGGAGGAGATTCACCCCTCCACTTT. Amino acids: CASSRGGDSPLHF.

This clonotype turned up a few times. CDR3 DNA: TGCGCCAGCAGTAGACACACCGGGGAGCTGTTTTTT. Protein product: CASSRHTGELFF. The gene calls are TRBV10-2 and TRBJ2-2, with D unclear. Trimming took off 5 bases at V and 3 bases at J, with 4 bases between the two ends. CDR3 length equals 12 residues. The germline gives CDR1 WSHSY, CDR2 SAAADI.

The chain carries TRBV29-1 and TRBJ2-7, with D possibly called TRBD1 or TRBD2 (5 bases each). The CDR3 covers 11 residues. Germline assignment: CDR1 SQVTM and CDR2 ANQGSEA. The ends were cut back, 4 bases at V and 6 bases at J, with 10 bases in the middle. The CDR3 bases are TGCAGCGTTGGGGACGCTGGCGAGCAGTACTTC. Translating it yields CSVGDAGEQYF.

This clonotype was observed at least ten times. The chain uses TRBV5-4 and TRBJ1-1; D is unclear. The CDR3 extends over 14 amino acids. CDR1 SGHNT and CDR2 YYREEE come from the germline V gene (reference sequence). The ends were cut back, 1 base at V and 1 base at J, with 8 bases in the middle. The CDR3, as DNA: TGTGCCAGCAGCTTGTACGAAGCGAACACTGAAGCTTTCTTT. It encodes CASSLYEANTEAFF. Complete variable domain (other parts from reference TRBV5-4 and TRBJ1-1): ETGVTQSPTHLIKTRGQQVTLRCSSQSGHNTVSWYQQALGQGPQFIFQYYREEENGRGNFPPRFSGLQFPNYSSELNVNALELDDSALYLCASSLYEANTEAFFGQGTRLTVV.

This clonotype was seen at least ten times. V usage is TRBV18 and J usage is TRBJ1-5; TRBD1 matches 8 bases. The junction had 3 bases not matched to a gene; V was cut back by 0 bases and J by 5 bases. Germline values: CDR1 KGHSH, CDR2 LQKENI. The CDR3 spans 15 residues. The CDR3, as DNA: TGTGCCAGCTCACCACCTAACAGGGGGTATCAGCCCCAGCATTTT. Protein: CASSPPNRGYQPQHF.